The clone carrying this T cell receptor beta chain was counted between two and nine times. Its antigen remains unknown. This specimen comes from a study of T cells in localized non-small cell lung cancer. Study-wide findings and caveats: Among the top 100 tumor clones, a median about 60 appeared in adjacent lung.

The CDR3 extends over 16 amino acids. The V segment lost 2 bases and the J segment 0 bases; nucleotides outside the gene matches: 6. Germline assignment: CDR1 SGHDN and CDR2 FVKESK. Repertoires were generated with immunoSEQ multiplex PCR, while TCRdb's copy carries only in-frame clones and drops some. The sample contains roughly 24,000 clones, 85% to 95% of which appear only once. This sequence was found in a female donor of 60 years or more with stage II squamous cell lung carcinoma. V gene TRBV14 combines with J gene TRBJ1-1, with 7 positions matching TRBD1. Sequences were derived from peripheral blood, sampled before any cancer treatment. In nucleotides, the CDR3 is TGTGCCAGCAGCCAATACTTTGGACAGGTGAACACTGAAGCTTTCTTT. Translated: CASSQYFGQVNTEAFF. The full variable domain, completed using reference TRBV14 and TRBJ1-1, is EAGVTQFPSHSVIEKGQTVTLRCDPISGHDNLYWYRRVMGKEIKFLLHFVKESKQDESGMPNNRFLAERTGGTYSTLKVQPAELEDSGVYFCASSQYFGQVNTEAFFGQGTRLTVV.